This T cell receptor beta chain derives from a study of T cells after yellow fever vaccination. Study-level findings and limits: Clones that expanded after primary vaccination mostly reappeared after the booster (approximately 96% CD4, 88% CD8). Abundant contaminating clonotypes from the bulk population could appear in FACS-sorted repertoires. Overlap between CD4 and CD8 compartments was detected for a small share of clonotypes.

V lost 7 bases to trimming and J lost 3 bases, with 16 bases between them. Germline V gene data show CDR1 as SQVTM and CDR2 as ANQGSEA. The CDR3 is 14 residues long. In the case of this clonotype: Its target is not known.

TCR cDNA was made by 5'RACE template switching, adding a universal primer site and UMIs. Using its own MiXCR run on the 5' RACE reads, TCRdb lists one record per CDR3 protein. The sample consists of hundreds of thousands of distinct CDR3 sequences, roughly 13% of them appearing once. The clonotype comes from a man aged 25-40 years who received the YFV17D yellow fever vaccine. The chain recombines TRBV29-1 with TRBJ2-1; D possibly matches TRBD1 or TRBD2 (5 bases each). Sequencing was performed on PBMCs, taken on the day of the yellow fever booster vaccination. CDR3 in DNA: TGCAGCGCTGATGCCGGGACGGGCTACAATGAGCAGTTCTTC. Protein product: CSADAGTGYNEQFF.